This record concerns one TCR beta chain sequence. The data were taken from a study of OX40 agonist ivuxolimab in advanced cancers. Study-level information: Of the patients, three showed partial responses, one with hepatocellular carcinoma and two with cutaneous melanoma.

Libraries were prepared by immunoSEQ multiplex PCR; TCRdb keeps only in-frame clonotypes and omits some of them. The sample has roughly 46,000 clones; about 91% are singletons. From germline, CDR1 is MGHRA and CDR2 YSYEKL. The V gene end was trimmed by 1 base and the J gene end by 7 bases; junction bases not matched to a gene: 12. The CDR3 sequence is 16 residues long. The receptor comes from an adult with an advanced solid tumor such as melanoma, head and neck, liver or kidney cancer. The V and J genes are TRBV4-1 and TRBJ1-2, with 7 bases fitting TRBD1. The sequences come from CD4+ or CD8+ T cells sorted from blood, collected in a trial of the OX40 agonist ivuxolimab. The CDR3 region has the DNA TGCGCCAGCAGCCAAGTCCCTGGCAGGGGGACGGGTGGCTACACCTTC. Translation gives CASSQVPGRGTGGYTF.